This T cell receptor (beta chain) came from a study of T cells in Graves' hyperthyroidism and ophthalmopathy. CDR1 MNHNY and CDR2 SVGAGI come from the germline V gene (reference sequence). There are 12 residues in the CDR3. Trimming removed 2 bases at V and 7 bases at J, with 9 bases between. TCR beta CDR3 regions were amplified from RNA. The TCR CDR3 first-round RT-PCR relied on the HTBI primer set. TCRdb itself ran the multiplex PCR reads through MiXCR, one entry per CDR3 protein. Among about 570,000 distinct CDR3 sequences listed, about 45% were seen once. This clonotype was observed at least ten times.

This rearrangement joins TRBV6-6 to TRBJ2-7, with D perhaps TRBD1 or TRBD2 (6 bases each). Input material: peripheral blood or thyroid tissue (not recorded which). This clonotype was obtained from an adult woman with Graves' disease, either hyperthyroidism or ophthalmopathy (not recorded which). The CDR3 DNA reads TGTGCCAGCAGTTACAGGGGGGAGGAGCAGTACTTC. Protein product: CASSYRGEEQYF.